This paragraph covers one TCR beta chain sequence. Its specificity is not known. This entry belongs to a study of OX40 agonist ivuxolimab in advanced cancers. The assay was immunoSEQ multiplex PCR, and TCRdb's table has in-frame clones only and misses some. The sample has around 31,000 clones, 90% to 95% seen once. Findings and caveats of the study: On average, CD8+ T cells had more expanded clones than CD4+.

CDR1 is LNHDA and CDR2 is SQIVND in the germline V gene (reference sequence). V was pared by 8 bases and J by 2 bases, with 10 bases of the junction left unmatched. This CDR3 comprises 16 residues. This specimen consisted of CD4+ or CD8+ T cells sorted from blood, obtained in a trial of the OX40 agonist ivuxolimab. The source is an adult with an advanced solid tumor such as melanoma, head and neck, liver or kidney cancer. The chain uses TRBV19 and TRBJ2-4, with 9 bases matching TRBD1. The CDR3 spells CASVGRTGESKNIQYF. Here the CDR3 DNA reads TGTGCCAGTGTTGGAAGGACAGGGGAATCCAAAAACATTCAGTACTTC. The variable domain in full, with the rest retrieved from reference TRBV19 and TRBJ2-4, is DGGITQSPKYLFRKEGQNVTLSCEQNLNHDAMYWYRQDPGQGLRLIYYSQIVNDFQKGDIAEGYSVSREKKESFPLTVTSAQKNPTAFYLCASVGRTGESKNIQYFGAGTRLSVL.